This T cell receptor (beta chain) was recovered during a study of cytomegalovirus exposure and HLA in healthy donors (dated by TCRdb to 2017 to 2019). As for the study more broadly: An earlier analysis of several hundred of the donors reported more than 250 Gb of sequence data and more than 90 million unique TCR beta sequences from approximately 180 million T cells. Approximately 300 gigabases of sequencing data and roughly 81 million unique TCR sequences made up an early release that covered 640 HLA-typed donors. Of the roughly 390 genotyped donors, 81% were placed in the genetic ancestry cluster associated with self-reported Caucasian donors. The aim of the study was to test whether cataloging public T cell receptors could identify signatures of past pathogen exposure. The study used immunosequencing to profile the T cell repertoires of approximately 630 subjects and linked those repertoires to cytomegalovirus serostatus. Along with the roughly 700-subject first cohort, a separate validation cohort of over a hundred different subjects was used. To predict cytomegalovirus infection status, the study brought together high-throughput TCR immunosequencing, statistical association of individual TCRs with disease status, and machine learning. In a later analysis, previously published TCR beta repertoires from some 640 donors were re-analyzed and high-resolution HLA genotyping was added so that TCR occurrence patterns could be studied. In the later analysis, no new phenotypic data were used to find candidate immune exposures; instead, reliance was placed on TCR beta sequences and their occurrence across donors. To decide whether each TCR beta V gene segment behaved as functional or pseudogenic, an earlier analysis of fewer than 750 of the donors relied on high-throughput TCR beta sequencing. Donor age, sex, ethnicity and CMV serostatus were collected together with the repertoire data. In a later genetic analysis, genome-wide SNP genotypes for 398 of the 666 donors were used, and that subset was treated as a discovery cohort. All discovery cohort repertoires had been generated using a single sequencing platform. Class I and class II HLA loci were covered by the typing at four-digit resolution. The number of typed donors differed by locus: about 620-630 for A, B, C, DRB1 and DQB1; some 540 for DQA1; 606 for DPA1; and roughly 470 for DPB1. Roughly five DR-DQ haplotypes were handled as single units for association and clustering, since linkage in the cohort was strong. Among 300 to 450 genotyped donors of the cohort, an average of roughly 240,000 unique TCR beta nucleotide sequences were sequenced per donor, 15% to 20% of them non-productive. What the study reported, not specific to this receptor: According to the authors, the approach could potentially be generalized to other disease states and immunological phenotypes. In vitro tests confirmed that a few of the cytomegalovirus-associated TCR beta chains recognize cytomegalovirus antigens. The 87-base-pair reads could not distinguish some IMGT-functional V segments, including TRBV6-2 and TRBV6-3, so those segments were excluded. In a later analysis, TCR association rates were found to vary across HLA loci, with the most associated TCRs seen for DRB1 alleles and the fewest for HLA-C alleles. In a later genetic analysis, a missense DCLRE1C variant was associated with V-gene and J-gene trimming of TCR beta chains, and the association was replicated in an independent cohort. Several of the top co-occurrence clusters appeared to be linked to parvovirus B19, influenza, CMV and Epstein-Barr virus, according to a later analysis. A cluster of highly shared sequence variants was judged likely to be a technical artifact of the sequencing pipeline. The only immune exposure information available for the cohort was CMV serostatus. Most TCR sequences were seen in very few donors, while some public TCRs were found in many individuals. According to a later analysis, most CMV-associated TCR beta chains appeared to be HLA-restricted, and the HLA associations seemed to be driven largely by CMV exposure. An earlier analysis of approximately 530 of the donors showed that most TCR beta V segments appeared in productive rearrangements either about 87% or about 30% of the time, which broadly matched IMGT annotations. About 17 rarely observed V segments, including chromosome 9 orphons, were excluded from the earlier analysis of several hundred of the donors because counts were too low. A total of 164 TCR beta chains were listed by the study as associated with cytomegalovirus. Compared with equally common non-associated chains, HLA-associated TCR beta chains in a later analysis were more clonally expanded and had lower generation probabilities. Assigning TCR associations to individual alleles was difficult when HLA alleles, especially DR and DQ, strongly co-occurred. Presence/absence analyses assumed roughly uniform sequencing depth across donors, an assumption that may not hold. A later analysis associated 16,951 TCR beta sequences with specific HLA alleles at a false discovery rate of 0.05. Because HLA typing was missing for some donors at each locus, association tests included only the typed subset. In this cohort, only TCR beta chains were sequenced, and detectable features were limited by the absence of alpha or paired-chain data. In a later genetic analysis, fewer N-insertions in productive TCRs were reported among donors in an Asian-associated ancestry cluster than the roughly 710-donor mean. Correlated functional status among segregating V segments might be attributable to linkage disequilibrium, but an unknown experimental factor could not be ruled out. In both the original and validation cohorts, the classifier was reported to diagnose cytomegalovirus status with high specificity and sensitivity. A further reported finding was that TCR beta sequences accurately predicted the HLA-A and HLA-B alleles for most subjects in the first cohort.

Receptor amplification or capture employed the immunoSEQ multiplex PCR assay. A mixture of 60 forward primers for TCR Vbeta segments and 13 reverse primers for TCR Jbeta segments was used in the multiplex PCR. The CDR3 region of rearranged TCR beta genes was amplified from genomic DNA with a multiplex PCR assay. The amplified TCR beta libraries were sequenced on the Illumina HiSeq System as 87-base-pair reads. Concerning the study's data processing: Across the 670 or so repertoires, a later analysis counted approximately 83 million unique TCR beta chains, roughly 11 million of which were shared by at least two donors. Raw reads were error-corrected and collapsed into unique sequences by a nearest-neighbor algorithm in which closely related sequences were merged to remove PCR and sequencing errors. V, D and J gene segments were assigned by aligning CDR3 sequences to IMGT reference sequences. For a sequence to be retained, at least a six-nucleotide match to both a V gene segment and a J gene segment was required. A rearrangement was called productive if the CDR3 had no stop codons and remained in frame with V and J, and every other rearrangement was called non-productive. CDR3 was defined according to IMGT convention as the region running from the second conserved V-encoded cysteine to the conserved J-encoded phenylalanine. The earlier analysis of a few hundred of the donors excluded any sequence lacking an unambiguous match to a single V gene segment. An earlier analysis of 450 to 650 of the donors called V segments functional above 56.7% productive rearrangements and segregating when the between-donor standard deviation exceeded 5%. A statistical classification framework was built for diagnosing cytomegalovirus status from the catalog of TCR beta chain sequences. In a later analysis, V and J genes were assigned by comparing TCR nucleotide sequences against IMGT/GENE-DB human TR gene sequences. The TCRdist pipeline was used in a later analysis to assign CDR3 sequences and most-parsimonious VDJ recombination scenarios. In a later analysis, each TCR beta chain was defined by its CDR3 amino acid sequence together with its V-gene family, and reads lacking a unique V-gene family were excluded. To address suspected cross-contamination and a sequencing artifact, a later analysis removed over 500 highly shared, low-generation-probability nucleotide sequences. A later analysis calculated a clonal expansion index for each public chain from normalized within-repertoire ranks of inferred template counts. Generation probabilities in a later analysis came from a VDJ recombination model fitted to out-of-frame rearrangements, and those results were checked against IGoR. In a later analysis, TCR-TCR, TCR-HLA and TCR-CMV co-occurrence was scored with hypergeometric tests, and a repertoire-size bias correction was applied to TCR pairs. False discovery rates were estimated in a later analysis by permuting HLA or CMV assignments 20 times. In a later analysis, co-occurring TCRs were grouped using DBSCAN, and TCRdist sequence similarity was added for clustering within HLA-allele-positive subsets. Repertoires with fewer than 30,000 or more than 120,000 public chains were left out of co-occurrence clustering, as were a handful of repertoires with anomalous nucleotide sharing. Imported from immuneACCESS, the table was reduced by TCRdb to in-frame sequences with V and J called. These copies leave out some clones; in studies compared against another copy, an unresolved V gene accounts for under half, and the cause of the remainder is not known. For V, J and clone size, that table is used; D and trimming come from the DNA. The sample's own table lists around 150,000 clones. Together, the top ten hold about 2.2% of the sample.

Taken from cysteine to phenylalanine, the CDR3 has 16 residues. Here the CDR3 DNA is all that survives: 48 bases in frame from base 1. The germline V gene (reference sequence) sets CDR1 to MNHNY and CDR2 to SVGAGI. Trimming leaves V shorter by 2 bases and J shorter by 5 bases, with the junction holding 8 bases beyond the gene matches. With respect to this clone: The antigen this receptor binds is unknown.

The cohort comprised around 690 healthy bone marrow donors. All cohort members were sampled while nominally healthy, although unrecorded immune exposures were likely present. The donor was CMV seronegative and belonged to the group of over 300 seronegative cohort members. A peripheral blood sample was provided by each donor, and peripheral blood mononuclear cells were used for TCR beta sequencing. The Qiagen DNeasy Blood Extraction Kit was used to extract genomic DNA from the blood cell samples. The TCR comes from a young man in good health and CMV-seronegative. Sequenced sample: PBMCs. The chain couples TRBV6-6 to TRBJ2-5; 10 middle bases align to TRBD1. The encoded CDR3 is CASSYGTGVRVETQYF. The bases read TGTGCCAGCAGTTACGGGACAGGGGTCCGAGTGGAGACCCAGTACTTC.